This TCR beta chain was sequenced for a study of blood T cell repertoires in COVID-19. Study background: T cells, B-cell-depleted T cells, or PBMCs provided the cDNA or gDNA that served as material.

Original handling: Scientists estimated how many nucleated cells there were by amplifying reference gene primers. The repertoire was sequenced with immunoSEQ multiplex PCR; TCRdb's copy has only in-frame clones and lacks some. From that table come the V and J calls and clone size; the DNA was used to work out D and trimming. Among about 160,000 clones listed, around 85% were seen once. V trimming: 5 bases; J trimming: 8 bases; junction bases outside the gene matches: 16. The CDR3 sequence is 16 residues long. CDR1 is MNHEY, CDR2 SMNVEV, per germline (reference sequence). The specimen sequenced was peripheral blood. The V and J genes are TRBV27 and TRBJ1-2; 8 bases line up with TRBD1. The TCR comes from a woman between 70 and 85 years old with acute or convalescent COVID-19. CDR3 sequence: CASSLRTGKLWKGYTF. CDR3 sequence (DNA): TGTGCCAGCAGTCTACGGACAGGGAAGTTGTGGAAGGGCTACACCTTC.